The rows below give T cell receptor beta chains drawn from one sample of a study of T-cell memory formation after mild COVID-19. TCRdb reanalysed the 5' RACE reads using MiXCR and keeps one entry per CDR3 protein. Of around 260,000 distinct CDR3 sequences in the sample, 15% to 20% were seen once. The sequenced material came from PBMCs or a T cell subset sorted from them (not recorded which). These receptors were obtained from a man between 18 and 29 years old who had mild COVID-19 (a few samples of this study predate the infection). Cell type and time point are not known. CDR3s include the opening cysteine and the closing phenylalanine or tryptophan. Fields, in order: clone size, V gene, J gene, D gene, CDR3 protein, CDR3 DNA. D genes are given only for firm matches. Expanded clones are given a class, and other clones once, few, many or no size at all.

abundance: many; v_gene: TRBV18; j_gene: TRBJ2-5; d_gene: -; CDR3aa: CASSRDIQETQYF; CDR3nt: TGTGCCAGCTCACGCGACATCCAAGAGACCCAGTACTTC
abundance: few; v_gene: TRBV6-2/TRBV6-3; j_gene: TRBJ2-3; d_gene: TRBD2; CDR3aa: CASSYAGTSGGYDTQYF; CDR3nt: TGTGCCAGCAGTTACGCCGGGACTAGCGGGGGGTATGATACGCAGTATTTT
abundance: -; v_gene: TRBV7-9; j_gene: TRBJ2-7; d_gene: -; CDR3aa: CASSSVSDPSYEQYF; CDR3nt: TGTGCCAGCAGCTCCGTCTCTGATCCGTCCTACGAGCAGTACTTC
abundance: few; v_gene: TRBV5-1; j_gene: TRBJ1-4; d_gene: -; CDR3aa: CASSLVLNEKLFF; CDR3nt: TGCGCCAGCAGCTTGGTGCTCAATGAAAAACTGTTTTTT
abundance: -; v_gene: TRBV24-1; j_gene: TRBJ1-1; d_gene: -; CDR3aa: CATSDFLQGPNTEAFF; CDR3nt: TGTGCCACCAGTGATTTCCTACAGGGACCGAACACTGAAGCTTTCTTT
abundance: -; v_gene: TRBV5-1; j_gene: TRBJ2-4; d_gene: TRBD1; CDR3aa: CASSLNPQKRDRGNIQYF; CDR3nt: TGCGCCAGCAGCTTGAACCCTCAAAAACGGGACAGGGGGAACATTCAGTACTTC
abundance: -; v_gene: TRBV10-1; j_gene: TRBJ2-2; d_gene: -; CDR3aa: CASSDAGSRTGELFF; CDR3nt: TGCGCCAGCAGTGACGCGGGATCTCGGACCGGGGAGCTGTTTTTT
abundance: -; v_gene: TRBV6-4; j_gene: TRBJ2-3; d_gene: TRBD1; CDR3aa: CASNLTGTVDTQYF; CDR3nt: TGTGCCAGCAATTTAACCGGGACAGTAGATACGCAGTATTTT
abundance: many; v_gene: TRBV5-1; j_gene: TRBJ2-5; d_gene: -; CDR3aa: CASSSGWTSQETQYF; CDR3nt: TGCGCCAGCAGCTCAGGATGGACCTCCCAAGAGACCCAGTACTTC
abundance: -; v_gene: TRBV20-1; j_gene: TRBJ1-5; d_gene: -; CDR3aa: CSAERSGFVGQPQHF; CDR3nt: TGCAGTGCTGAACGGAGCGGTTTCGTCGGTCAGCCCCAGCATTTT
abundance: few; v_gene: TRBV7-2; j_gene: TRBJ2-2; d_gene: -; CDR3aa: CASSLGVSLANTGELFF; CDR3nt: TGTGCCAGCAGCTTAGGGGTCTCTCTTGCGAACACCGGGGAGCTGTTTTTT
abundance: many; v_gene: TRBV24-1; j_gene: TRBJ1-1; d_gene: TRBD1; CDR3aa: CASRGQGTTEAFF; CDR3nt: TGTGCCTCTCGGGGACAGGGAACTACTGAAGCTTTCTTT
abundance: -; v_gene: TRBV7-2; j_gene: TRBJ2-7; d_gene: -; CDR3aa: CASSSTGSGYEQYF; CDR3nt: TGTGCCAGCAGCTCCACAGGGTCTGGCTACGAGCAGTACTTC
abundance: few; v_gene: TRBV29-1; j_gene: TRBJ2-2; d_gene: -; CDR3aa: CSVVVRDVSGELFF; CDR3nt: TGCAGCGTTGTTGTCAGGGATGTTAGCGGGGAGCTGTTTTTT
abundance: -; v_gene: TRBV9; j_gene: TRBJ2-1; d_gene: -; CDR3aa: CASSDAGTALNEQFF; CDR3nt: TGTGCCAGCAGCGACGCCGGGACGGCGCTGAATGAGCAGTTCTTC
abundance: -; v_gene: TRBV20-1; j_gene: TRBJ1-1; d_gene: -; CDR3aa: CSARDQQGGIIGTEAFF; CDR3nt: TGCAGTGCTAGAGACCAACAGGGTGGAATCATAGGCACTGAAGCTTTCTTT
abundance: many; v_gene: TRBV29-1; j_gene: TRBJ2-4; d_gene: TRBD1; CDR3aa: CSVPTGSNIQYF; CDR3nt: TGCAGCGTGCCGACAGGGTCAAACATTCAGTACTTC
abundance: few; v_gene: TRBV5-1; j_gene: TRBJ1-1; d_gene: -; CDR3aa: CASSLGVGDTEAFF; CDR3nt: TGCGCCAGCAGCTTGGGGGTCGGGGACACTGAAGCTTTCTTT
abundance: -; v_gene: TRBV12-3/TRBV12-4; j_gene: TRBJ2-1; d_gene: -; CDR3aa: CASRGAPYNEQFF; CDR3nt: TGTGCCAGTAGGGGGGCGCCCTACAATGAGCAGTTCTTC
abundance: -; v_gene: TRBV6-6; j_gene: TRBJ2-6; d_gene: -; CDR3aa: CASSSSMNWGSLSGANVLTF; CDR3nt: TGTGCCAGCAGTTCAAGTATGAATTGGGGCTCTCTATCTGGGGCCAACGTCCTGACTTTC
abundance: few; v_gene: TRBV4-3; j_gene: TRBJ2-2; d_gene: -; CDR3aa: CASSQGDGPNTGELFF; CDR3nt: TGCGCCAGCAGCCAAGGAGACGGGCCGAACACCGGGGAGCTGTTTTTT
abundance: few; v_gene: TRBV5-1; j_gene: TRBJ1-2; d_gene: TRBD1; CDR3aa: CASSPTGSPYGYTF; CDR3nt: TGCGCCAGCAGCCCGACAGGGAGTCCCTATGGCTACACCTTC
abundance: -; v_gene: TRBV18; j_gene: TRBJ2-7; d_gene: -; CDR3aa: CASSPAPLEPQYF; CDR3nt: TGTGCCAGCTCACCAGCCCCCTTGGAACCGCAGTACTTC
abundance: -; v_gene: TRBV20-1; j_gene: TRBJ1-4; d_gene: -; CDR3aa: CSAAPGGEKLFF; CDR3nt: TGCAGTGCTGCCCCAGGTGGCGAAAAACTGTTTTTT
abundance: few; v_gene: TRBV7-2; j_gene: TRBJ2-1; d_gene: TRBD1; CDR3aa: CASRGQGHYNEQFF; CDR3nt: TGTGCCAGCAGAGGACAGGGGCACTACAATGAGCAGTTCTTC
abundance: few; v_gene: TRBV5-1; j_gene: TRBJ1-1; d_gene: TRBD1; CDR3aa: CASSPDRGQLNTEAFF; CDR3nt: TGCGCCAGCAGCCCTGACAGGGGGCAACTAAACACTGAAGCTTTCTTT
abundance: few; v_gene: TRBV20-1; j_gene: TRBJ2-3; d_gene: TRBD2; CDR3aa: CSARDRTSGGAVPDTQYF; CDR3nt: TGCAGTGCTAGAGACCGGACTAGCGGGGGGGCCGTTCCAGATACGCAGTATTTT
abundance: few; v_gene: TRBV5-1; j_gene: TRBJ2-1; d_gene: -; CDR3aa: CASRWGGAVSRNEQFF; CDR3nt: TGCGCCAGCAGGTGGGGGGGGGCCGTCTCCCGGAATGAGCAGTTCTTC
abundance: few; v_gene: TRBV11-2; j_gene: TRBJ1-2; d_gene: -; CDR3aa: CASSSLRDKRGYGYTF; CDR3nt: TGTGCCAGCAGCTCCCTCCGAGACAAGAGGGGCTATGGCTACACCTTC
abundance: many; v_gene: TRBV7-2; j_gene: TRBJ2-7; d_gene: TRBD2; CDR3aa: CASSLGASGVYEQYF; CDR3nt: TGTGCCAGCAGCTTAGGGGCTAGCGGGGTTTACGAGCAGTACTTC
abundance: -; v_gene: TRBV18; j_gene: TRBJ2-4; d_gene: TRBD1; CDR3aa: CASSPGQGKTKNIQYF; CDR3nt: TGTGCCAGCTCACCGGGACAGGGAAAGACCAAAAACATTCAGTACTTC
abundance: few; v_gene: TRBV4-2; j_gene: TRBJ2-3; d_gene: -; CDR3aa: CASSQVGARSLALSTDTQYF; CDR3nt: TGTGCCAGCAGCCAAGTAGGTGCAAGATCCCTAGCCCTCAGCACAGATACGCAGTATTTT
abundance: few; v_gene: TRBV7-3; j_gene: TRBJ2-3; d_gene: -; CDR3aa: CASSLGFEDTQYF; CDR3nt: TGTGCCAGCAGCTTAGGCTTCGAGGATACGCAGTATTTT
abundance: -; v_gene: TRBV19; j_gene: TRBJ1-2; d_gene: -; CDR3aa: CASSVLWGGYTF; CDR3nt: TGTGCCAGTAGTGTGCTATGGGGTGGCTACACCTTC
abundance: -; v_gene: TRBV12-3/TRBV12-4; j_gene: TRBJ2-7; d_gene: TRBD1; CDR3aa: CASSPQTGPYEQYF; CDR3nt: TGTGCCAGCAGTCCGCAGACAGGGCCCTACGAGCAGTACTTC
abundance: many; v_gene: TRBV27; j_gene: TRBJ1-5; d_gene: -; CDR3aa: CASSSGQPSYQPQHF; CDR3nt: TGTGCCAGCAGTTCGGGGCAGCCATCCTATCAGCCCCAGCATTTT
abundance: -; v_gene: TRBV12-3/TRBV12-4; j_gene: TRBJ2-2; d_gene: -; CDR3aa: CASSWGSNTGELFF; CDR3nt: TGTGCCAGCAGTTGGGGTAGTAACACCGGGGAGCTGTTTTTT
abundance: few; v_gene: TRBV3-1; j_gene: TRBJ2-3; d_gene: -; CDR3aa: CASSRVLLGDTQYF; CDR3nt: TGTGCCAGCAGCCGCGTATTACTGGGGGATACGCAGTATTTT
abundance: few; v_gene: TRBV7-6; j_gene: TRBJ2-2; d_gene: -; CDR3aa: CASSPWGAGTGELFF; CDR3nt: TGTGCCAGCAGCCCGTGGGGGGCGGGCACCGGGGAGCTGTTTTTT
abundance: few; v_gene: TRBV7-2; j_gene: TRBJ2-1; d_gene: TRBD2; CDR3aa: CASSPSGAYNEQFF; CDR3nt: TGTGCCAGCAGCCCTAGCGGTGCCTACAATGAGCAGTTCTTC
abundance: -; v_gene: TRBV5-1; j_gene: TRBJ2-1; d_gene: TRBD1; CDR3aa: CASSLARDRGPDGEQFF; CDR3nt: TGCGCCAGCAGCTTGGCCCGGGACAGGGGACCGGACGGTGAGCAGTTCTTC
abundance: -; v_gene: TRBV6-5; j_gene: TRBJ2-3; d_gene: -; CDR3aa: CASSGWGGTDTQYF; CDR3nt: TGTGCCAGCAGTGGGTGGGGCGGCACAGATACGCAGTATTTT
abundance: -; v_gene: TRBV6-5; j_gene: TRBJ2-5; d_gene: -; CDR3aa: CASSYLGEGQETQYF; CDR3nt: TGTGCCAGCAGTTACTTGGGAGAGGGCCAAGAGACCCAGTACTTC
abundance: few; v_gene: TRBV24-1; j_gene: TRBJ2-3; d_gene: TRBD1; CDR3aa: CATSDSQGARDTQYF; CDR3nt: TGTGCCACCAGTGATTCCCAGGGGGCCAGAGATACGCAGTATTTT
abundance: -; v_gene: TRBV6-2/TRBV6-3; j_gene: TRBJ2-7; d_gene: -; CDR3aa: CASSHLKWGEPHYEQYF; CDR3nt: TGTGCCAGCAGCCACCTTAAGTGGGGGGAACCACATTACGAGCAGTACTTC
abundance: few; v_gene: TRBV4-2; j_gene: TRBJ2-5; d_gene: -; CDR3aa: CASSQDAGWGTQYF; CDR3nt: TGTGCCAGCAGCCAAGATGCAGGGTGGGGGACCCAGTACTTC
abundance: -; v_gene: TRBV6-2/TRBV6-3; j_gene: TRBJ2-1; d_gene: TRBD2; CDR3aa: CASLRARGYNEQFF; CDR3nt: TGTGCCAGCCTCCGGGCGCGGGGGTACAATGAGCAGTTCTTC
abundance: -; v_gene: TRBV20-1; j_gene: TRBJ2-5; d_gene: TRBD2; CDR3aa: CSAPREGSSQETQYF; CDR3nt: TGCAGTGCTCCCAGGGAGGGATCCAGCCAAGAGACCCAGTACTTC
abundance: few; v_gene: TRBV3-1; j_gene: TRBJ2-4; d_gene: TRBD1; CDR3aa: CASSQRSTGGKNIQYF; CDR3nt: TGTGCCAGCAGCCAAAGGTCGACAGGGGGGAAAAACATTCAGTACTTC
abundance: -; v_gene: TRBV3-1; j_gene: TRBJ2-1; d_gene: -; CDR3aa: CASSGSSPSSYNEQFF; CDR3nt: TGTGCCAGCAGCGGGTCGTCTCCAAGCTCCTACAATGAGCAGTTCTTC